This TCR beta chain came from a study of multiple sclerosis patients with progressive multifocal leukoencephalopathy. General study results and limits: Lower normalized Shannon entropy suggested reduced TRB diversity in most PML patients. It is unclear whether the findings reflect JC virus infection or general immunocompromise.

Clones were read by immunoSEQ multiplex PCR, and TCRdb kept only the in-frame ones, dropping some. The sample includes fewer than 35,000 clones, about 88% of them seen just once. Time point specified: time of PML onset. After roughly 15 to 56 months on natalizumab, the natalizumab-treated patients developed PML. The T3 samples were drawn when PML began. Deletions cut 0 bases from V and 3 bases from J, with 8 bases between. The CDR3 totals 14 residues. Germline CDR1 and CDR2: SGDLS and YYNGEE. A word on this clone: Its target is unknown.

The V call is TRBV9, the J call TRBJ2-3, with D uncertain. The receptor comes from a human donor with progressive multifocal leukoencephalopathy. Sequencing was performed on PBMCs, taken from a patient treated with natalizumab. The CDR3 here is CASSVVFGTDTQYF. The CDR3 DNA reads TGTGCCAGCAGCGTAGTATTCGGAACAGATACGCAGTATTTT.